This T cell receptor (beta chain) was retrieved from a study of T cell repertoires in cytomegalovirus infection. MiXCR, run by TCRdb on the reads, gives a single entry per CDR3 protein. This table holds roughly 630,000 distinct CDR3 sequences, approximately 24% found once. This clonotype occurred many times. V was cut by 5 bases and J by 5 bases, with 13 bases left in between. Per germline, CDR1 MDHEN and CDR2 SYDVKM. The CDR3 contains 13 residues. The sequence came from a human donor in good health (CMV status not recorded). Some clones in this sample may be carry-over from other donors' samples. The chain links TRBV28 to TRBJ2-7, with a tentative D call TRBD1 (6 bases). Sample: CD8+ T cells from PBMCs. CDR3 sequence: CASSNRVVDEQYV. For the CDR3, the DNA is TGTGCCAGCAGTAACAGGGTGGTAGACGAGCAGTACGTC.